The next 19 T cell receptor beta chains were all read from a single sample in a study of cytomegalovirus exposure and HLA in healthy donors. PCR employed 60 Vbeta and 13 Jbeta primers. This table comes from immunoSEQ multiplex PCR, and its TCRdb copy is limited to in-frame clones, with some not included. The repertoire consists of about 190,000 clones, with around 79% occurring once and the leading ten covering about 1.5%. Sequences were obtained from PBMCs. These receptors were collected from a woman aged 18-35 years in good health and CMV-seronegative.

The CDR3 region has the DNA TGTGCCAGCAGCTTAGCCAGGGGGGACGAGCAGTACTTC. As protein: CASSLARGDEQYF. The chain links TRBV7-3 to TRBJ2-7, with D perhaps matching TRBD1 (7 bases). Per germline, CDR1 SGHTA and CDR2 FQGTGA. The CDR3 consists of 13 residues. V gave up 2 bases and J gave up 5 bases, with 10 bases separating them.

This chain links TRBV19 with TRBJ2-5, with a weak D call TRBD1 (6 bases). This CDR3 contains 15 residues. The germline V and J ends were trimmed by 4 bases and 4 bases, with 16 bases remaining between them. The V gene's germline CDR1 is LNHDA and CDR2 SQIVND (reference sequence). The CDR3 bases are TGTGCCAGTAGTAGGGGGCAGGGGAGAGGAGAGACCCAGTACTTC. It yields the protein CASSRGQGRGETQYF.

On this clone itself: The junction does not match germline at one end; this may be a read error. This chain links TRBV7-9 with TRBJ2-7, with D hard to call. The CDR3 is made up of 13 amino acids. Germline loops: CDR1 SEHNR, CDR2 FQNEAQ (reference sequence). The CDR3, as DNA: TGTGCCAGCAGATTAGACAATTCCTACGAGCAGTACTTC. Translation gives CASRLDNSYEQYF. The full variable domain, its missing parts supplied by reference TRBV7-9 and TRBJ2-7, is DTGVSQNPRHKITKRGQNVTFRCDPISEHNRLYWYRQTLGQGPEFLTYFQNEAQLEKSRLLSDRFSAERPKGSFSTLEIQRTEQGDSAMYLCASRLDNSYEQYFGPGTRLTVT.

This chain uses TRBV19 with TRBJ1-4, with TRBD1 matching 9 bases. Per germline, CDR1 LNHDA and CDR2 SQIVND (reference sequence). V lost 7 bases and J lost 8; bases outside the gene matches: 8. CDR3 length equals 14 residues. CDR3 DNA sequence: TGTGCCAGTACTTTGGACAGGGGAGGGGAAAAACTGTTTTTT. It is translated as CASTLDRGGEKLFF.

This chain uses TRBV2 with TRBJ2-1; 9 positions match TRBD2. CDR3 length: 15 residues. CDR1 is SNHLY, CDR2 FYNNEI, per germline. J lost 6 bases, V lost 8 bases, and 11 bases had no gene match. As DNA, the CDR3 is TGTGCCAGCGAGGGGGTAGCGGGAGTACGCAATGAGCAGTTCTTC. This gives the protein CASEGVAGVRNEQFF. The whole variable domain, remainder taken from reference TRBV2 and TRBJ2-1, is EPEVTQTPSHQVTQMGQEVILRCVPISNHLYFYWYRQILGQKVEFLVSFYNNEISEKSEIFDDQFSVERPDGSNFTLKIRSTKLEDSAMYFCASEGVAGVRNEQFFGPGTRLTVL.

The rearrangement uses TRBV29-1 and TRBJ2-6; 7 bases are a match to TRBD2. J gave up 1 base and V 3 bases, and 0 bases lay outside the gene matches. The CDR3 covers 14 residues. Germline assignment: CDR1 SQVTM and CDR2 ANQGSEA. CDR3 DNA sequence: TGCAGCGTTGAGGGGGGGTCTGGGGCCAACGTCCTGACTTTC. It codes for CSVEGGSGANVLTF.

The table lists this clone with a few counts. The chain is built from TRBV4-1 and TRBJ2-7, with D possibly being TRBD2 (6 bases). Germline values: CDR1 MGHRA, CDR2 YSYEKL. V lost 4 bases and J lost 0, with 7 bases in between. The CDR3 consists of 13 residues. The CDR3 region is CASSRDSSYEQYF. In DNA, the CDR3 is TGCGCCAGCAGCCGGGACTCCTCCTACGAGCAGTACTTC.

The rearrangement joins TRBV7-2 to TRBJ1-6; D call uncertain. The germline V and J ends were trimmed by 1 base and 4 bases, with 8 bases remaining between them. The V gene's germline CDR1 is SGHTA and CDR2 FQGNSA. This CDR3 has 15 residues. The DNA of the CDR3 is TGTGCCAGCAGCTTAGTGGCATCTTATAATTCACCCCTCCACTTT. Translated: CASSLVASYNSPLHF.

This chain uses TRBV11-2 with TRBJ1-1; D gene unclear. In germline, CDR1 is SGHAT, CDR2 FQNNGV. The ends were cut back, 5 bases at V and 4 bases at J, with 11 bases in the middle. This CDR3 is built from 13 residues. CDR3 in amino acids: CASSAGRATEAFF. In nucleotides, the CDR3 is TGTGCCAGCAGCGCTGGGAGAGCCACTGAAGCTTTCTTT.

This clone was detected only a few times. The rearrangement uses TRBV6-5 and TRBJ2-1, with TRBD1 as a possible D gene (6 bases). V was cut by 7 bases and J by 10 bases, with 20 bases left in between. The CDR3 has 14 residues. CDR1 MNHEY and CDR2 SVGAGI come from the germline V gene. The CDR3 here is CASKLGTPRGEQFF. The DNA of the CDR3 is TGTGCCAGCAAACTAGGGACACCTCGAGGGGAGCAGTTCTTC.

The rearrangement uses TRBV4-1 and TRBJ2-3, with TRBD2 matching 7 bases. V lost 7 bases to trimming and J lost 0 bases; unmatched junction nucleotides: 4. The CDR3 extends over 14 amino acids. Germline loops: CDR1 MGHRA, CDR2 YSYEKL. CDR3 amino acids: CASTREPSTDTQYF. CDR3 coding DNA: TGCGCCAGCACGCGGGAGCCGAGCACAGATACGCAGTATTTT.

For the CDR3, the DNA is TGTGCCAGCTATCAGGGACAGGGCCTCAATCAGCCCCAGCATTTT. It specifies CASYQGQGLNQPQHF. The chain carries TRBV6-6 and TRBJ1-5, with TRBD1 matching over 9 bases. From germline, CDR1 is MNHNY and CDR2 SVGAGI (reference sequence). CDR3 length: 15 amino acids. Germline trimming cut 8 bases from V and 3 bases from J; bases unmatched to any gene: 8.

V and J are TRBV9 and TRBJ2-5, with D perhaps TRBD2 (5 bases). CDR3 size: 16 residues. Per germline, CDR1 SGDLS and CDR2 YYNGEE. V was pared by 0 bases and J by 0 bases, with 12 bases between. CDR3 bases: TGTGCCAGCAGCGTAGGTGCTAGCCAGTACCAAGAGACCCAGTACTTC. It translates to CASSVGASQYQETQYF.

The V and J genes are TRBV6-1 and TRBJ2-1, with 8 bases identical to TRBD2. CDR3 length: 15 residues. The germline gives CDR1 MNHNS, CDR2 SASEGT. Trimming took 5 bases from V and 0 from J; bases not matched to a gene: 3. In nucleotides, the CDR3 is TGTGCCAGCAGTTTACTAGCGGACTCCTACAATGAGCAGTTCTTC. It yields the protein CASSLLADSYNEQFF.

This chain connects TRBV21-1 to TRBJ2-7; the D call in the table, TRBD2, was not verified against the DNA. TRBV21-1 is flagged as a pseudogene. This CDR3 is built from 14 residues. CDR3 sequence: CASKVAGDSYEQYF. Written as DNA, the CDR3 is TGTGCCAGCAAGGTAGCGGGGGATTCCTACGAGCAGTACTTC.

The rearrangement uses TRBV5-1 and TRBJ2-2; D is perhaps TRBD1 (6 bases). The CDR3 extends over 16 amino acids. The germline V and J ends were trimmed by 9 bases and 1 base, with 19 bases remaining between them. In germline, CDR1 is SGHRS, CDR2 YFSETQ. The CDR3 DNA sequence: TGCGCCACCTACGGGCCGGGACACGAGAACACCGGGGAGCTGTTTTTT. Amino acid sequence: CATYGPGHENTGELFF.

V is TRBV15 and J is TRBJ1-2; D uncertain. Trimming took off 3 bases at V and 0 bases at J, with 11 bases between the two ends. This CDR3 has 15 amino acids. CDR1 and CDR2 (germline): LNHNV, YYDKDF (reference sequence). CDR3 residues: CATSSWSSANYGYTF. The CDR3 coding sequence is TGTGCCACCAGCAGTTGGTCCTCGGCTAACTATGGCTACACCTTC. The complete variable domain, with remaining parts taken from reference TRBV15 and TRBJ1-2, reads DAMVIQNPRYQVTQFGKPVTLSCSQTLNHNVMYWYQQKSSQAPKLLFHYYDKDFNNEADTPDNFQSRRPNTSFCFLDIRSPGLGDTAMYLCATSSWSSANYGYTFGSGTRLTVV.

The genes are TRBV4-2 and TRBJ1-1; TRBD1 might be the D (6 bases). This CDR3 is built from 15 residues. With 0 bases removed from V and 1 base from J, the gap between germline ends came to 9 bases. In germline, CDR1 is LGHNA, CDR2 YNFKEQ. CDR3 sequence reads: CASSQEDRRNTEAFF. The CDR3 DNA is TGTGCCAGCAGCCAAGAAGACAGGCGGAACACTGAAGCTTTCTTT.

This clone has just a few counts. The chain has TRBV28 and TRBJ2-1; 9 bases match TRBD1. Germline CDR1 is MDHEN and CDR2 is SYDVKM. CDR3 length equals 15 residues. With V trimmed by 4 bases and J by 7 bases, 8 bases remained unmatched. In DNA form, the CDR3 reads TGTGCCAGCAGTTACGCGGACAGGGGTCTTAATGAGCAGTTCTTC. Its translation: CASSYADRGLNEQFF.